This TCR beta chain was retrieved from a study of shared clonotypes between healthy human individuals. Findings of the study overall: Sampling involved blood alone; tissue repertoires likely differ.

Replicate PCRs for sorted subsets used 200 ng DNA; this equaled 33,000 or so T cell genomes. Profiled with immunoSEQ multiplex PCR; TCRdb holds only in-frame clones, not every one. The sample contains roughly 2.1 million clones, more than 85% of which appear only once. Trimming removed 5 bases from V and 4 bases from J; junction bases left unmatched: 2. This CDR3 is built from 13 residues. In germline, CDR1 is SSHAT, CDR2 FNYEAQ (reference sequence). In the case of this clone: Its antigen remains unknown.

CD45RO-negative, CCR7-positively selected cells formed the naive CD8 fraction, excluding terminally differentiated effector memory CD45RA+ cells. This chain connects TRBV7-7 to TRBJ2-5; 9 bases align to TRBD1. This sequence originates from a man younger than 35 in good health. Some clones in this sample may be carry-over from other donors' samples. Sequenced sample: naive CD8+ T cells from PBMCs. CDR3 sequence (DNA): TGTGCCAGCAGCGACAGGGGGAGAGAGACCCAGTACTTC. Translating gives CASSDRGRETQYF. Complete variable domain (other parts from reference TRBV7-7 and TRBJ2-5): GAGVSQSPRYKVTKRGQDVTLRCDPISSHATLYWYQQALGQGPEFLTYFNYEAQPDKSGLPSDRFSAERPEGSISTLTIQRTEQRDSAMYRCASSDRGRETQYFGPGTRLLVL.